Listed here are 31 T cell receptor beta chains from one sample, sequenced in a study of CD8 T cells in ankylosing spondylitis (dated by TCRdb to the late 2010s). The library was prepared using 5' RACE. Sequencing relied on an Illumina HiSeq 2500. The raw public reads went through TCRdb reprocessing: fastp at Q25, MiXCR clone calling, in-frame beta chains kept. Records with the same CDR3 protein are collapsed into one entry carrying the most frequent genes and DNA. The sample table holds 670,000 or so distinct CDR3 sequences, of which around 20% were seen once. Together, the top ten hold about 19% of the sample. Results the study describes overall, beyond this receptor: Blood from ankylosing spondylitis patients appeared to be characterized by a TCR beta motif made up of several highly homologous amino acid variants.

Their antigens remain unidentified. Sequenced input: blood, either unsorted or a sorted T cell fraction (not recorded which). The receptors were gathered from a male donor with ankylosing spondylitis.

This clonotype was recorded a few times. The V call is TRBV29-1, the J call TRBJ2-5; no clear D gene. The CDR3 length is 9 residues. The ends were cut back, 5 bases at V and 5 bases at J, with 3 bases in the middle. The germline CDR1 and CDR2 sequences are SQVTM and ANQGSEA. The CDR3 sequence is CSVKETQYF. DNA of the CDR3: TGCAGCGTTAAGGAGACCCAGTACTTC.

In this sample, this clonotype turned up a few times. The CDR3 here is CSARVVLNYGYTF. CDR3 sequence (DNA): TGCAGTGCTAGAGTGGTGCTTAACTATGGCTACACCTTC. This sequence joins TRBV20-1 and TRBJ1-2; D remains unclear. Germline V gene sequence: CDR1 DFQATT, CDR2 SNEGSKA (reference sequence). The CDR3 has 13 amino acids. The ends were cut back, 1 base at V and 1 base at J, with 7 bases in the middle.

The chain has TRBV5-5 and TRBJ1-2; D gene ambiguous. Looked up from germline, CDR1 is SGHKS and CDR2 is YYEKEE (reference sequence). The CDR3 is made up of 15 amino acids. The germline V and J ends were trimmed by 2 bases and 4 bases, with 15 bases remaining between them. For the CDR3, the DNA is TGTGCCAGCAGCTTTTTCTCGGGAGGGATCTATGGCTACACCTTC. As protein: CASSFFSGGIYGYTF.

This clonotype was detected a few times. This chain joins TRBV2 and TRBJ1-1; the D is unclear. The V end lost 6 bases, the J end lost 6 bases, and 20 bases lay between the germline ends. The CDR3 has 15 residues. Germline V gene data show CDR1 as SNHLY and CDR2 as FYNNEI. The CDR3 sequence: CASSLLLASTAEAFF. Here the CDR3 DNA reads TGTGCCAGCAGCCTACTGTTGGCATCCACGGCTGAAGCTTTCTTT.

The rearrangement uses TRBV4-2 and TRBJ1-2; weak D call: TRBD1 (5 bases). Looked up from germline, CDR1 is LGHNA and CDR2 is YNFKEQ. This CDR3 has 14 residues. Trimming cost V 8 bases and J 8 bases, with 21 bases left between them. The CDR3 loop is CASQSDRGPQGYTF. As DNA, the CDR3 is TGTGCCAGCCAGTCCGATCGGGGACCTCAGGGCTACACCTTC.

This clonotype has just a few counts. The CDR3 bases are TGTGCCAGCACCATCCGGGGGGGCTGGGAAAAACTGTTTTTT. This gives the protein CASTIRGGWEKLFF. This chain joins TRBV13 and TRBJ1-4; D is perhaps TRBD1 (6 bases). CDR3 length: 14 amino acids. Per the germline V gene, CDR1 is PRHDT and CDR2 is FYEKMQ (reference sequence). V lost 7 bases and J 8 bases, leaving 17 bases between the germline ends.

The chain is built from TRBV7-9 and TRBJ1-3; the match to TRBD1 covers 9 bases. Per the germline V gene, CDR1 is SEHNR and CDR2 is FQNEAQ (reference sequence). The CDR3 extends over 16 amino acids. With 5 bases clipped from V and 2 bases from J, the junction kept 7 bases outside the gene matches. The CDR3 DNA reads TGTGCCAGCAGCCCTGGACAGGGGTCCCCTGGAAACACCATATATTTT. Its protein product is CASSPGQGSPGNTIYF.

The V and J genes are TRBV3-1 and TRBJ2-7, with no clear D. Germline V gives CDR1 LGHDT, CDR2 YNNKEL (reference sequence). The V end was cut by 4 bases, the J end by 2 bases, with 6 bases between. The CDR3 has 12 residues. Here the CDR3 reads CASSPAPYEQYF. In DNA form, the CDR3 reads TGTGCCAGCAGCCCCGCCCCCTACGAGCAGTACTTC.

This clonotype was seen a few times. V usage is TRBV7-2 and J usage is TRBJ2-7; D uncertain. The length of the CDR3 is 16 residues. Germline V gene lookup returns CDR1 SGHTA and CDR2 FQGNSA. The V end was cut by 1 base, the J end by 4 bases, with 17 bases between. The CDR3 nucleotides read TGTGCCAGCAGCTTAGATTTTAACTCGGCCGGGTACGAGCAGTACTTC. Amino acids: CASSLDFNSAGYEQYF.

In its sample, this clonotype was seen many times. V gene TRBV12-3 or TRBV12-4 combines with J gene TRBJ2-1; no definite D call. V gave up 6 bases and J gave up 3 bases, with 12 bases separating them. The CDR3 has 14 residues. The CDR3 DNA is TGTGCCAGCAGACTCGGGCTCGTCTACAATGAGCAGTTCTTC. It is translated as CASRLGLVYNEQFF.

This clonotype was recorded at least ten times. The V gene is TRBV7-9, the J gene TRBJ2-1, with D hard to call. V was trimmed by 5 bases and J by 5 bases, leaving 16 bases between them. Per the germline V gene, CDR1 is SEHNR and CDR2 is FQNEAQ (reference sequence). This CDR3 has 15 residues. The CDR3 nucleotides read TGTGCCAGCAGCCCCGAGGACGGAAATGACAATGAGCAGTTCTTC. As protein: CASSPEDGNDNEQFF.

In this sample, this clonotype turned up a few times. The gene calls are TRBV11-1 and TRBJ1-1; 9 positions agree with TRBD1. V was pared by 4 bases and J by 4 bases, with 16 bases of the junction left unmatched. This CDR3 is 18 amino acids long. Germline assignment: CDR1 SGHAT and CDR2 FQDESV (reference sequence). CDR3 DNA: TGTGCCAGCAGCTCTCAACAGGGGGCAATGAGGTCGGTCACTGAAGCTTTCTTT. Amino acids: CASSSQQGAMRSVTEAFF.

This clonotype was detected many times. The rearrangement joins TRBV5-6 to TRBJ2-5, with D unresolved. Germline CDR1 reads SGHDT; CDR2 reads YYEEEE. This CDR3 has 14 amino acids. Trimming removed 4 bases at V and 5 bases at J, with 15 bases between. The CDR3 DNA reads as TGTGCCAGCAGCCTAGGACCGCTTGGGGAGACCCAGTACTTC. Translating gives CASSLGPLGETQYF.

This rearrangement joins TRBV20-1 to TRBJ2-1; 8 nucleotides align to TRBD2. The junction had 10 bases not matched to a gene; V was cut back by 6 bases and J by 0 bases. Germline CDR1 DFQATT, CDR2 SNEGSKA (reference sequence). The CDR3 covers 16 residues. CDR3 sequence (DNA): TGCAGTGCCACACCCGTAGCGGGGCCCTCCTACAATGAGCAGTTCTTC. Translation gives CSATPVAGPSYNEQFF.

The chain is built from TRBV4-3 and TRBJ2-1, with 10 bases aligning to TRBD2. The V gene end was trimmed by 1 base and the J gene end by 8 bases; junction bases not matched to a gene: 5. The V gene's germline CDR1 is LGHNA and CDR2 YSLEER. The CDR3 length is 15 residues. The CDR3 DNA is TGCGCCAGCAGCCAAGCCAGCGGGAGGGACGATGAGCAGTTCTTC. Translated, it gives CASSQASGRDDEQFF.

V and J are TRBV7-2 and TRBJ2-3; 14 bases line up with TRBD2. This CDR3 has 16 amino acids. Germline trimming cut 5 bases from V and 6 bases from J; bases unmatched to any gene: 7. CDR1 is SGHTA, CDR2 FQGNSA, per germline. CDR3 DNA: TGTGCCAGCAGCCCGCGACTAGCGGGAGGGGGGGATACGCAGTATTTT. Its protein is CASSPRLAGGGDTQYF.

This rearrangement joins TRBV14 to TRBJ2-1; TRBD1 might be the D (6 bases). Germline loops: CDR1 SGHDN, CDR2 FVKESK. The V gene lost 2 bases and the J gene lost 12 bases, with 8 bases spanning the gap. This CDR3 region has 11 residues. CDR3 region: CASSQSDRQFF. The CDR3 DNA is TGTGCCAGCAGCCAATCGGACAGGCAGTTCTTC. Full variable domain (missing parts from reference TRBV14 and TRBJ2-1): EAGVTQFPSHSVIEKGQTVTLRCDPISGHDNLYWYRRVMGKEIKFLLHFVKESKQDESGMPNNRFLAERTGGTYSTLKVQPAELEDSGVYFCASSQSDRQFFGPGTRLTVL.

This chain connects TRBV5-1 to TRBJ2-6; 10 bases fit TRBD2. Germline CDR1 and CDR2: SGHRS and YFSETQ. V dropped 0 bases and J dropped 0; count of bases not matched to a gene: 6. The CDR3 runs 19 residues. The chain's CDR3 is CASSLARTSGSSGANVLTF. The DNA of the CDR3 is TGCGCCAGCAGCTTGGCACGGACTAGCGGTAGCTCTGGGGCCAACGTCCTGACTTTC.

The rearrangement links TRBV6-1 to TRBJ1-6; no clear D gene. The length of the CDR3 is 16 residues. Germline CDR1 MNHNS, CDR2 SASEGT. V dropped 7 bases and J dropped 6 bases, with 19 bases sitting between them. The CDR3 nucleotides are TGTGCCAGCACCTCCATGGCAGGTGGACTTAATTCACCCCTCCACTTT. Its translation is CASTSMAGGLNSPLHF.

The CDR3: CSAPGGVRGKLREQYF. The DNA for the CDR3 is TGCAGTGCTCCCGGGGGAGTGAGGGGTAAGCTGAGGGAGCAGTACTTC. This chain connects TRBV20-1 to TRBJ2-7; TRBD2 is a possible D gene (6 bases). V was shortened by 5 bases and J by 7 bases, with 27 bases between the two germline ends. The CDR3 spans 16 residues. Germline assignment: CDR1 DFQATT and CDR2 SNEGSKA (reference sequence).

The rearrangement links TRBV5-1 to TRBJ2-1; no firm D call. CDR1 is SGHRS and CDR2 is YFSETQ in the germline V gene. CDR3 length: 14 amino acids. Deletions cut 7 bases from V and 0 bases from J, with 11 bases between. Written as DNA, the CDR3 is TGCGCCAGCTCGCCCCCCGGCTCCTACAATGAGCAGTTCTTC. This gives the protein CASSPPGSYNEQFF.

This clonotype showed up many times. The J gene is TRBJ2-1, the V gene TRBV5-6; tentative D call: TRBD2 (6 bases). V was clipped by 5 bases and J by 4 bases, with 19 bases between them. The CDR3 covers 16 residues. CDR1 and CDR2 from the germline V gene are SGHDT and YYEEEE. The CDR3, as DNA: TGTGCCAGCAGTTACCTCGGACGGGAGAGATACAATGAGCAGTTCTTC. Protein product: CASSYLGRERYNEQFF.

A few counts support this clonotype. V usage is TRBV29-1 and J usage is TRBJ1-1, with D possibly TRBD1 on 5 matching bases. V was cut by 7 bases and J by 1 base, with 22 bases left in between. This CDR3 has 16 residues. Germline V gene sequence: CDR1 SQVTM, CDR2 ANQGSEA. In DNA form, the CDR3 reads TGCAGCGGGGACGATCGGACGGCCACATCGAACACTGAAGCTTTCTTT. This codes for CSGDDRTATSNTEAFF.

The chain employs TRBV18 and TRBJ1-2; D call uncertain. V was pared by 6 bases and J by 4 bases, with 15 bases between. CDR3 length: 14 residues. From germline, CDR1 is KGHSH and CDR2 LQKENI. The CDR3 nucleotides are TGTGCCAGCTCGGAAGCGAACGGACTCTATGGCTACACCTTC. Translating gives CASSEANGLYGYTF.

The gene calls are TRBV4-3 and TRBJ2-3; a weak D match, TRBD2 (5 bases). The CDR3 runs to 16 residues. Germline V gene lookup returns CDR1 LGHNA and CDR2 YSLEER. Trimming took 2 bases from V and 0 from J, leaving 12 bases between them. CDR3 in DNA: TGCGCCAGCAGCCAACTGACGGAGGTTAGCACAGATACGCAGTATTTT. This sequence encodes CASSQLTEVSTDTQYF.

There are a few counts of this clonotype. The gene calls are TRBV12-3 or TRBV12-4 and TRBJ2-2, with TRBD1 as a possible D gene (6 bases). This CDR3 contains 14 residues. The V end was cut by 7 bases, the J end by 1 base, with 10 bases between. The CDR3 loop reads CASTLTGNTGELFF. CDR3 bases: TGTGCCAGCACCCTGACAGGGAACACCGGGGAGCTGTTTTTT.

There are a few counts of this clonotype. This chain connects TRBV7-2 to TRBJ2-1; TRBD2 matches 10 bases. Germline lookup yields CDR1 SGHTA and CDR2 FQGNSA. V dropped 5 bases and J dropped 6; count of bases not matched to a gene: 7. The CDR3 contains 15 residues. The CDR3 DNA reads as TGTGCCAGCAGCCCGCGACTAGCGGGCTTCAATGAGCAGTTCTTC. Amino acids: CASSPRLAGFNEQFF.

The gene calls are TRBV7-8 and TRBJ2-1; the D gene is possibly TRBD2 (6 bases). The V end lost 3 bases, the J end lost 2 bases, and 11 bases lay between the germline ends. The germline V gene has CDR1 SGHVS and CDR2 FQNEAQ. CDR3 length equals 15 residues. This CDR3 reads CASSLTRSTYNEQFF. CDR3 bases: TGTGCCAGCAGCTTGACTAGAAGCACCTACAATGAGCAGTTCTTC.

This clonotype showed up just a few times. The rearrangement links TRBV28 to TRBJ1-5, with 9 bases identical to TRBD1. Germline CDR1 is MDHEN and CDR2 is SYDVKM. V was pared by 6 bases and J by 2 bases, with 2 bases of the junction left unmatched. The length of the CDR3 is 14 residues. The CDR3 sequence is CASRRTGGNQPQHF. For the CDR3, the DNA is TGTGCCAGCAGACGGACAGGGGGCAATCAGCCCCAGCATTTT.

This clonotype was counted a few times. The J gene is TRBJ2-3, the V gene TRBV12-3 or TRBV12-4; D tentatively reads TRBD1 or TRBD2 (5 bases each). V was trimmed by 5 bases and J by 3 bases, leaving 21 bases between them. The CDR3 loop spans 17 amino acids. The CDR3 DNA reads TGTGCCAGCAGTCCCGCTGGGTTCGGGGCATATACAGATACGCAGTATTTT. This codes for CASSPAGFGAYTDTQYF.

The CDR3 DNA follows: TGTGCCAGCAGCCCCGGGACAGGTCATTATGGCTACACCTTC. Amino acids: CASSPGTGHYGYTF. The rearrangement uses TRBV7-3 and TRBJ1-2; 8 bases agree with TRBD1. CDR1 is SGHTA, CDR2 FQGTGA, per germline. V lost 5 bases, J lost 5 bases, and 7 bases stayed unmatched. CDR3 length equals 14 residues.